The sequence of this TCR beta chain was determined in a study of graft-versus-host responses after intestinal transplantation. General study findings and limits: Circulating GvH clone levels at their peak were associated with HvG declines (early post-transplant). The authors found GvH clones in recipient marrow, some appearing first in ileum or blood.

This CDR3 comprises 12 residues. V shed 11 bases and J shed 8 bases, with 18 bases lying between them. In germline, CDR1 is SNHLY, CDR2 FYNNEI. Data came from immunoSEQ multiplex PCR; TCRdb stores just in-frame clones and leaves some out. The sample yields 85,000 to 95,000 clones, about 92% seen once. About this clone itself: Antigen: not known.

The clonotype originates from a human donor who received an intestinal transplant. The chain employs TRBV2 and TRBJ1-2, with D maybe TRBD1 (5 bases). The specimen was unstimulated CD8+ T cells sorted from spleen or lymph node cells, collected before intestinal transplant. CDR3 bases: TGTGCCTCCCCCGGGGGGGAAGGAGGCTACACCTTC. Protein product: CASPGGEGGYTF.